This TCR beta chain was profiled in a study of identical twins (dated by TCRdb to 2016 to 2018). In terms of the full investigation: TCR alpha and beta repertoires from monozygotic twins, unrelated adults of various ages and cord blood were deep-sequenced to test whether fetal clonotypes persist. To rule out contamination, replicate twin experiments were performed at different times with different library preparation protocols. What the authors observed across the whole study: Recombination models systematically underestimated out-of-frame TCR alpha sharing in monozygotic twins but agreed with sharing between unrelated individuals. Because the same donors could not be followed over many years, the conclusions relied on cross-sectional statistical analysis. Excess twin sharing in beta out-of-frame sequences was weaker because fewer shared sequences lowered the signal-to-noise ratio. Compared with coincidental sharing between unrelated individuals, an excess of low generation-probability sequences was observed among out-of-frame TCR alpha sequences shared between twins. Abundant cord blood beta clonotypes had fewer insertions, young adult naive repertoires showed a similar but weaker trend, and memory repertoires showed no such trend. Invariant T cells such as MAIT and iNKT could partly confound zero-insertion analyses, though diverse VJ usage argued against this for most clonotypes.

The library relied on 5' RACE. Sequencing instrument: Illumina HiSeq 2000. A universal primer binding site was introduced by template switching, and a unique molecular identifier was present in the final cDNA, enabling accurate counting of TCR cDNA molecules. Specific primers in the conserved constant-segment region were used to synthesize first-strand cDNA for TCR alpha and beta chains. To control for contamination, every cDNA library was double barcoded, receiving both a SMART-Mk sample barcode and Illumina barcodes. TruSeq adapter sequences along with Illumina sample barcodes were introduced in two successive PCR steps. Sequencing of the TCR alpha and beta cDNA libraries was done on the Illumina HiSeq platform using custom primers. The authors' pipeline ran thus. MiGEC processed the raw reads to extract unique molecular identifiers, while MiXCR was used to determine the CDR3 positions. For each individual, recombination models were inferred using an EM algorithm with the repgenHMM and IGoR tools. The analysis of shared clonotypes was done with the tcR package in R, with sharing normalized by the product of cloneset sizes. To study raw recombination free of thymic and clonal selection effects, out-of-frame nonproductive sequences were analyzed. The public reads were reanalyzed by TCRdb: fastp trimming at Q25, MiXCR alignment, in-frame beta chains only. Each CDR3 protein gets just one entry, which takes the most common genes and DNA from the rows behind it. The V and J calls were determined by TCRdb, not by the authors. The sample table shows 250,000 or so distinct CDR3 sequences, and about 8.5% are seen once. The ten largest clones add up to 2.5% to 3.5% of the sample.

CDR1 and CDR2 are read off the germline V gene as MGHRA and YSYEKL. At the junction V is shortened by 0 bases and J by 7 bases; bases outside the gene matches: 4. The CDR3 numbers 15 residues from cysteine through phenylalanine. Kept here is only the CDR3 DNA, which spans 45 bases and is read in frame from base 1. Every donor in the study was a healthy Caucasian. Three pairs of female monozygotic twins, all aged 18 to 29 years, made up the twin cohort. CD4+ and CD8+ T cell populations were isolated with positive isolation kits from Invitrogen. Regarding this clonotype: Its antigen is currently not known. The input lacks base qualities; no much larger clone sits a single base away.

This sample was shared with a second study, whose subject was yellow fever vaccine responses in identical twins. The second study, in turn, reports: The authors reported that the T cell response to vaccination in identical twins appeared partly convergent and partly personalized. The study precisely tracked vaccine-responding T cell clones in identical twins.

This TCR was sampled from a woman aged 18 to 35 in good health. The chain is encoded by TRBV4-1 joined to TRBJ2-7; 12 nucleotides in the junction match TRBD2. The sequenced sample was CD8+ T cells sorted from blood. This receptor has the CDR3 CASSQEASGRDEQYF. The nucleotide sequence is given as TGCGCCAGCAGCCAAGAGGCTAGCGGGAGGGATGAGCAGTACTTC.